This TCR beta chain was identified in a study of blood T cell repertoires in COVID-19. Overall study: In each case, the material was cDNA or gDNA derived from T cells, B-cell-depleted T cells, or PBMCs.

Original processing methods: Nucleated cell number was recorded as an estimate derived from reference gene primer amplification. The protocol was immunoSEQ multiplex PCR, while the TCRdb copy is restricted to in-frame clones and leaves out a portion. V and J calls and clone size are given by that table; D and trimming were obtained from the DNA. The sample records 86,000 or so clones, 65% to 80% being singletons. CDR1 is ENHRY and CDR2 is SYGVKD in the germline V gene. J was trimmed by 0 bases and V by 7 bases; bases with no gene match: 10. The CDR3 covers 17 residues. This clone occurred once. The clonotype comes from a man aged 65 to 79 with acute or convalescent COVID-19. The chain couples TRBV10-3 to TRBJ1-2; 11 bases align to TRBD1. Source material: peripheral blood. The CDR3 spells CAITPGQGVEANYGYTF. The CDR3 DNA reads TGTGCCATCACTCCGGGACAGGGGGTGGAAGCTAACTATGGCTACACCTTC.